This T cell receptor beta chain was retrieved from a study of response to subunit inactivated influenza vaccine. Study-level results: Each seasonal flu vaccination may recruit only limited new T cells, authors suggested.

This clonotype was observed a few times. Its target is unknown. TCRdb re-analysed the RT-PCR reads in MiXCR, keeping a single row per CDR3 protein. The sample holds some 600,000 distinct CDR3 sequences; 14% are singletons and the top ten take 7.5% to 9%. V lost 1 base, J lost 3 bases, and 6 bases lay in between. The CDR3 runs 14 residues. Looked up from germline, CDR1 is LGHNA and CDR2 is YSLEER. V is TRBV4-3 and J is TRBJ2-2, with D hard to call. Sequences were derived from PBMCs from blood, sampled around 15 days before vaccination. The TCR comes from a man in his fifties or sixties who received an inactivated influenza vaccine. The CDR3 loop reads CASSQGWDTGELFF. CDR3 DNA: TGCGCCAGCAGCCAAGGGTGGGACACCGGGGAGCTGTTTTTT.